This is a list of T cell receptor beta chains from one sample in a study of cytomegalovirus exposure and HLA in healthy donors. Only in-frame clones appear in the TCRdb table, and some are missing; sequencing was by immunoSEQ multiplex PCR. The sample carries 100,000 to 150,000 clones, more than 70% recorded once. The sequenced sample was PBMCs. These receptors came from a woman aged 45-60 years in good health and CMV-seropositive. The CDR3 runs from the conserved cysteine through the conserved F or W. D genes are given only for firm matches. The listing skips clone size in some rows; elsewhere it reads once, few, many or a size class.

v_gene	d_gene	len	abundance	j_gene	CDR3nt	CDR3aa
TRBV5-1	TRBD1	16	-	TRBJ2-7	TGCGCCAGCAGCTTGGTCCGGGACAGGGAGATGCACGAGCAGTACTTC	CASSLVRDREMHEQYF
TRBV29-1	TRBD2	16	-	TRBJ2-3	TGCAGCGTAGCAGGGACTAGCGGGGGGAGCACAGATACGCAGTATTTT	CSVAGTSGGSTDTQYF
TRBV29-1	TRBD2	15	-	TRBJ2-3	TGCAGCGTCTCGGGACTAGCGGGAGCTTCAGATACGCAGTATTTT	CSVSGLAGASDTQYF
TRBV4-1	-	13	few	TRBJ1-1	TGCGCCAGCAGCCAGGGCCCTCCTACTGAAGCTTTCTTT	CASSQGPPTEAFF
TRBV29-1	TRBD1	17	-	TRBJ2-1	TGCAGCGTTGGGATCGGGTTCGGGACAGGTAATTACAATGAGCAGTTCTTC	CSVGIGFGTGNYNEQFF
TRBV5-1	-	15	-	TRBJ2-5	TGCGCCAGCAGCCCTAGAGACAGGAACCAAGAGACCCAGTACTTC	CASSPRDRNQETQYF
TRBV5-4	-	16	-	TRBJ1-1	TGTGCCAGCAGCAACGGACACTTGGTCATGAACACTGAAGCTTTCTTT	CASSNGHLVMNTEAFF
TRBV10-2	-	16	-	TRBJ1-6	TGCGCCAGCAGTGAATGGGAGCCGTCCCATAATTCACCCCTCCACTTT	CASSEWEPSHNSPLHF
TRBV6-1	-	15	-	TRBJ2-3	TGTGCCAGCAGTGGGAGGACAGACAGCACAGATACGCAGTATTTT	CASSGRTDSTDTQYF
TRBV4-1	-	14	few	TRBJ2-5	TGCGCCAGCAGCCAACGCGACAGCCAAGAGACCCAGTACTTC	CASSQRDSQETQYF
TRBV4-2	-	11	-	TRBJ2-1	TGTGCCAGCAGCGCGAGGGGGGAGCAGTTCTTC	CASSARGEQFF
TRBV5-1	TRBD2	15	-	TRBJ2-7	TGCGCCAGCACCTCTTCAGCGGGAGGTCCCTACGAGCAGTACTTC	CASTSSAGGPYEQYF
TRBV9	TRBD2	16	-	TRBJ2-2	TGTGCCAGCAGCGTAGGGGGGAGGGTATACACCGGGGAGCTGTTTTTT	CASSVGGRVYTGELFF
TRBV9	-	14	-	TRBJ2-7	TGTGCCAGCAGCCCCCTCCTTGTCCCCTACGAGCAGTACTTC	CASSPLLVPYEQYF
TRBV11-2	-	15	-	TRBJ1-2	TGTGCCAGCAGCTACGGGGGGGGACCCCACTATGGCTACACCTTC	CASSYGGGPHYGYTF
TRBV18	-	14	-	TRBJ1-1	TGTGCCAGCTCACCAACAGGGAGGGACACTGAAGCTTTCTTT	CASSPTGRDTEAFF
TRBV2	-	13	-	TRBJ1-2	TGTGCCAGCACCGCTACTTTGATCCATGGCTACACCTTC	CASTATLIHGYTF
TRBV10-3	TRBD1	14	-	TRBJ1-5	TGTGCCATCAGTGTCGGGGGACAGAATCGGCCCCAGCATTTT	CAISVGGQNRPQHF
TRBV7-2	TRBD2	16	few	TRBJ2-6	TGTGCCAGCAGCTTAGAGGGAGGGTACGGGGCCAACGTCCTGACTTTC	CASSLEGGYGANVLTF
TRBV10-3	TRBD1	14	-	TRBJ2-1	TGTGCCACGATTCGTGGACAGGGGATAATTGAGCAGTTCTTC	CATIRGQGIIEQFF
TRBV5-1	-	16	-	TRBJ1-1	TGCGCCAGCAGCTTGGCCGGGCGGGCCAGGAACACTGAAGCTTTCTTT	CASSLAGRARNTEAFF
TRBV7-9	-	15	-	TRBJ2-3	TGTGCCAGCAGCTTAGCGGGCAGAGAATTGGATACGCAGTATTTT	CASSLAGRELDTQYF
TRBV7-9	-	14	-	TRBJ1-2	TGTGCCAGCAGCCAACTACAGGTTAACTATGGCTACACCTTC	CASSQLQVNYGYTF
TRBV7-7	TRBD2	15	-	TRBJ2-3	TGTGCTAGCAGCTCCGGGGGACTAGCGGGTGATACGCAGTATTTT	CASSSGGLAGDTQYF
TRBV6-5	TRBD1	16	-	TRBJ1-6	TGTGCCAGCAGCTACGGCCCGGGACAGGGAGATTCACCCCTCCACTTT	CASSYGPGQGDSPLHF
TRBV10-3	TRBD1	14	-	TRBJ2-7	TGTGCCAACAAACCCGGGACAGGGGGCGACGAGCAGTACTTC	CANKPGTGGDEQYF
TRBV2	-	17	once	TRBJ1-5	TGTGCCAGCAGATCGTCGGGGAGGGGTGCAGGCAATCAGCCCCAGCATTTT	CASRSSGRGAGNQPQHF
TRBV4-3	-	18	-	TRBJ2-3	TGCGCCAGCAGCCAAGATCTGTTTCGACTAACTAACACAGATACGCAGTATTTT	CASSQDLFRLTNTDTQYF
TRBV13	-	16	-	TRBJ2-5	TGTGCCAGCAGCTCGGCAGCCGGGGGAGGACAAGAGACCCAGTACTTC	CASSSAAGGGQETQYF
TRBV23-1	TRBD2	16	-	TRBJ2-7	TGCGCCAGCAGTCAATCGCGGACTAGCGCCGCCTACGAGCAGTACTTC	CASSQSRTSAAYEQYF
TRBV2	TRBD2	16	-	TRBJ2-1	TGTGCCAGCAGTGAATTAACTAGCGGGCTATACAATGAGCAGTTCTTC	CASSELTSGLYNEQFF
TRBV7-2	TRBD1	16	-	TRBJ1-4	TGTGCCAGCAGCGGCGACAGGGGGCGGGGGGATGAAAAACTGTTTTTT	CASSGDRGRGDEKLFF
TRBV4-2	TRBD2	16	once	TRBJ2-7	TGTGCCAGCAGCGCTGATGGCAGCGGGAGTATCAACGAGCAGTACTTC	CASSADGSGSINEQYF
TRBV28	TRBD1	13	once	TRBJ2-7	TGTGCCAGCAGTTTAACGGACAGGGGCGAGCAGTACTTC	CASSLTDRGEQYF
TRBV27	TRBD2	17	-	TRBJ2-3	TGTGCCAGCAGTCCCCGACTAGCGGGGGGTGGTGCAGATACGCAGTATTTT	CASSPRLAGGGADTQYF
TRBV6-5	TRBD1	14	few	TRBJ1-1	TGTGCCAGCACCGCGGGGACAGGGGTTTCTGAAGCTTTCTTT	CASTAGTGVSEAFF
TRBV11-2	-	16	once	TRBJ1-4	TGTGCCAGCAGCTTAGACAGGTCCCTATCGGGAGAAAAACTGTTTTTT	CASSLDRSLSGEKLFF
TRBV7-6	TRBD1	16	few	TRBJ1-3	TGTGCCAGCAGCTCCCTGGGACAGCCGAATGGAAACACCATATATTTT	CASSSLGQPNGNTIYF
TRBV6-6	TRBD1	16	-	TRBJ2-7	TGTGCCAGCAAACCGCCGGGGACAGGCCCTTCCTACGAGCAGTACTTC	CASKPPGTGPSYEQYF
TRBV15	TRBD2	15	-	TRBJ2-1	TGTGCCACCAGCAGTGGACTAGCGGGAGGGGATGAGCAGTTCTTC	CATSSGLAGGDEQFF
TRBV4-3	TRBD2	16	-	TRBJ2-5	TGCGCCAGCAGCCAAGGGGCGGGCGGGAGTGGGGAGACCCAGTACTTC	CASSQGAGGSGETQYF
TRBV5-1	-	15	-	TRBJ2-3	TGCGCCAGCAGCTTGGGACAGACTAGCACAGATACGCAGTATTTT	CASSLGQTSTDTQYF
TRBV2	-	16	-	TRBJ2-3	TGTGCCAGCGTGGCGGGTTCATTACACCGCACAGATACGCAGTATTTT	CASVAGSLHRTDTQYF
TRBV29-1	-	11	-	TRBJ2-1	TGCAGCGTTGCTCGGCAGCGTGAGCAGTTCTTC	CSVARQREQFF
TRBV5-1	TRBD1	16	-	TRBJ2-5	TGCGCCAGCAGCTTCTCAACAGGGGGGTCACGTGAGACCCAGTACTTC	CASSFSTGGSRETQYF
TRBV9	TRBD2	15	-	TRBJ2-3	TGTGCCAGCACCCCGGATTTACGGGGGGGGGATACGCAGTATTTT	CASTPDLRGGDTQYF